The 16 T cell receptor beta chains presented below share a single source sample, sequenced in a study of CD8 T cells in Susac syndrome (dated by TCRdb to the late 2010s). The library was produced with the immunoSEQ multiplex PCR assay. RNA was extracted with the RNeasy kit and about 0.5 to 1 ug was reverse transcribed using random hexamers. Through fastp at Q25 and MiXCR, TCRdb rebuilt clones from the public reads, retaining in-frame beta chains. Rows with one shared CDR3 protein collapse into an entry with the most common genes and DNA. For this sample there are about 300,000 distinct CDR3 sequences; under 95% appear just once. The ten largest clones add up to over 0.065% of the sample. The sequenced material came from CD4+ T cells from PBMCs. These receptors all stem from a human donor with multiple sclerosis.

The chain combines TRBV20-1 with TRBJ1-1; 7 nucleotides line up with TRBD1. Per the germline V gene, CDR1 is DFQATT and CDR2 is SNEGSKA (reference sequence). The CDR3 is made up of 14 amino acids. V lost 6 bases and J lost 5; bases outside the gene matches: 12. The DNA of the CDR3 is TGCAGTGCCACTTCCGTCGAGGGGGCGACTGAAGCTTTCTTT. Its protein product is CSATSVEGATEAFF.

Remarks on this clonotype: The junction and the germline gene differ at one end; a read error may be behind it. The genes are TRBV7-3 and TRBJ2-3; the D gene is possibly TRBD1 (5 bases). This CDR3 has 14 residues. The germline V gene encodes CDR1 SGHTA and CDR2 FQGTGA. The CDR3 DNA reads TGTGCCGGCAGCTTACAGACAGTCACAGATACGCAGTATTTT. Translating it yields CAGSLQTVTDTQYF. The full variable domain, with the rest looked up from reference TRBV7-3 and TRBJ2-3, is GAGVSQTPSNKVTEKGKYVELRCDPISGHTALYWYRQSLGQGPEFLIYFQGTGAADDSGLPNDRFFAVRPEGSVSTLKIQRTERGDSAVYLCAGSLQTVTDTQYFGPGTRLTVL.

The chain joins TRBV6-5 to TRBJ2-7; 16 bases are shared with TRBD2. This CDR3 is built from 17 residues. Germline CDR1 reads MNHEY; CDR2 reads SVGAGI. Trimming removed 4 bases from V and 2 bases from J; junction bases left unmatched: 5. For the CDR3, the DNA is TGTGCCAGCAGTTCCGGGACTAGCGGGAGGGCAACCTACGAGCAGTACTTC. This encodes CASSSGTSGRATYEQYF.

The rearrangement links TRBV19 to TRBJ2-3, with 7 bases aligning to TRBD1. V lost 3 bases, J lost 4 bases, and 4 bases stayed unmatched. The CDR3 consists of 14 residues. In germline, CDR1 is LNHDA, CDR2 SQIVND (reference sequence). CDR3 protein: CASSMDQGADTQYF. CDR3 DNA: TGTGCCAGTAGTATGGACCAGGGGGCAGATACGCAGTATTTT. The whole variable domain, remainder taken from reference TRBV19 and TRBJ2-3, is DGGITQSPKYLFRKEGQNVTLSCEQNLNHDAMYWYRQDPGQGLRLIYYSQIVNDFQKGDIAEGYSVSREKKESFPLTVTSAQKNPTAFYLCASSMDQGADTQYFGPGTRLTVL.

CDR3 nucleotides: TGCGCCAGCAGCTTCCAGGGCGATCAAGAGACCCAGTACTTC. This translates into CASSFQGDQETQYF. The chain links TRBV5-1 to TRBJ2-5; D might be TRBD1 (5 bases). Trimming took 2 bases from V and 2 from J, leaving 10 bases between them. CDR3 length: 14 residues. CDR1 is SGHRS, CDR2 YFSETQ, per germline.

V is TRBV6-1 and J is TRBJ1-2, with 8 bases matching TRBD1. CDR1 and CDR2 (germline): MNHNS, SASEGT. Unmatched junction bases numbered 8, after V lost 3 bases and J lost 8 bases. CDR3 size: 14 residues. The CDR3 spells CASSDRQGLSGYTF. As DNA, the CDR3 is TGTGCCAGCAGTGATCGACAGGGGTTAAGCGGCTACACCTTC.

CDR3 amino acids: CASSESGGGAETQYF. The CDR3 nucleotides read TGCGCCAGCAGTGAGTCGGGGGGGGGCGCGGAGACCCAGTACTTC. The rearrangement joins TRBV10-1 to TRBJ2-5; possibly TRBD2 for D (7 bases). CDR1 and CDR2 from the germline V gene are WNHNN and SYGVQD (reference sequence). V shed 0 bases and J shed 5 bases, with 13 bases lying between them. The CDR3 totals 15 residues.

The rearrangement uses TRBV12-3 or TRBV12-4 and TRBJ2-2, with 8 bases fitting TRBD2. The CDR3 has 17 residues. V lost 5 bases to trimming and J lost 4 bases; unmatched junction nucleotides: 12. CDR3 nucleotide sequence: TGTGCCAGCAGTCCGGGGGGGGCTCTCTGGAGCACCGGGGAGCTGTTTTTT. It is translated as CASSPGGALWSTGELFF.

The chain carries TRBV19 and TRBJ1-2; 9 positions match TRBD1. The CDR3 length is 13 residues. V trimming: 7 bases; J trimming: 6 bases; junction bases outside the gene matches: 6. CDR1 is LNHDA and CDR2 is SQIVND in the germline V gene (reference sequence). CDR3 DNA: TGTGCCAGTACCTTAGGACAGGGGAATGGCTACACCTTC. This encodes CASTLGQGNGYTF.

The chain has TRBV12-3 or TRBV12-4 and TRBJ1-1, with TRBD1 identical over 11 bases. This CDR3 is built from 17 residues. V gave up 4 bases and J gave up 3 bases; unmatched junction bases: 10. CDR3 coding DNA: TGTGCCAGCAGTTCTCTATTACGGGACAGGGGGGACACTGAAGCTTTCTTT. Protein sequence: CASSSLLRDRGDTEAFF.

The chain has TRBV7-9 and TRBJ2-3; possible D gene TRBD2, 6 bases. CDR3 length equals 14 residues. Trimming stripped 3 bases from V and 4 bases from J, with 11 bases between. Germline V lookup: CDR1 SEHNR, CDR2 FQNEAQ (reference sequence). The CDR3 DNA is TGTGCCAGCAGCTTGGGGGGAGCTTCAGATACGCAGTATTTT. It translates to CASSLGGASDTQYF.

The J gene is TRBJ1-1, the V gene TRBV15; 7 bases line up with TRBD1. Germline CDR1 LNHNV, CDR2 YYDKDF (reference sequence). The ends lost 0 bases at V and 4 bases at J; junction bases unmatched: 8. The CDR3 runs to 16 residues. In nucleotides, the CDR3 is TGTGCCACCAGCAGAGATCCCGGACAGGCCTTCACTGAAGCTTTCTTT. Translation: CATSRDPGQAFTEAFF.

The chain is built from TRBV5-1 and TRBJ1-2, with a possible D match to TRBD1 (6 bases). Trimming shortened V by 4 bases and J by 5 bases, and 18 bases separated the two germline ends. Germline loops: CDR1 SGHRS, CDR2 YFSETQ. This CDR3 comprises 15 residues. CDR3 sequence: CASSPRGPLPYGYTF. The CDR3, as DNA: TGCGCCAGCAGCCCTCGGGGGCCTCTCCCTTATGGCTACACCTTC. Variable domain in full (rest from reference TRBV5-1 and TRBJ1-2): KAGVTQTPRYLIKTRGQQVTLSCSPISGHRSVSWYQQTPGQGLQFLFEYFSETQRNKGNFPGRFSGRQFSNSRSEMNVSTLELGDSALYLCASSPRGPLPYGYTFGSGTRLTVV.

This clonotype occurred a few times. The genes are TRBV6-5 and TRBJ2-1; TRBD1 matches at 11 bases. Germline values: CDR1 MNHEY, CDR2 SVGAGI. The CDR3 sequence is 15 residues long. V dropped 0 bases and J dropped 9; count of bases not matched to a gene: 4. CDR3 in DNA: TGTGCCAGCAGTTACTCGAGGACAGGGGGCACTGAGCAGTTCTTC. It codes for CASSYSRTGGTEQFF.

The chain links TRBV5-1 to TRBJ1-5; D is possibly TRBD1 (5 bases). This CDR3 spans 17 amino acids. Germline V gives CDR1 SGHRS, CDR2 YFSETQ. The ends were cut back, 0 bases at V and 2 bases at J, with 15 bases in the middle. CDR3 loop: CASSLDGLGVGNQPQHF. DNA for the CDR3: TGCGCCAGCAGCTTGGACGGTTTGGGGGTAGGCAATCAGCCCCAGCATTTT.

This chain uses TRBV6-5 with TRBJ1-5; D not resolved. CDR1 is MNHEY, CDR2 SVGAGI, per germline. V shed 10 bases and J shed 2 bases, with 15 bases lying between them. This CDR3 contains 14 residues. The CDR3, as DNA: TGTGCCACCAAGTTATTTATCGGCAATCAGCCCCAGCATTTT. Translated: CATKLFIGNQPQHF.